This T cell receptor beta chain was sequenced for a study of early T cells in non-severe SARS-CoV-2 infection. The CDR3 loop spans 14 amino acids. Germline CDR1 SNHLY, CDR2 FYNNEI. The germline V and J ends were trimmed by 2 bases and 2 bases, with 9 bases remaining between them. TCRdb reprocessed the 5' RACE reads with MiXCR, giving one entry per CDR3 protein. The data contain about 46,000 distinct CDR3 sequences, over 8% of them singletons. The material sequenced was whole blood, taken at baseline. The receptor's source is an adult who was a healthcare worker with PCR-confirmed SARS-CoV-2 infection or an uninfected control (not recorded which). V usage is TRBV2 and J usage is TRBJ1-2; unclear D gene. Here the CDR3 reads CASSEYPGNYGYTF. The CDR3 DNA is TGTGCCAGCAGTGAATATCCGGGGAACTATGGCTACACCTTC. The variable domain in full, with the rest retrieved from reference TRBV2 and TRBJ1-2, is EPEVTQTPSHQVTQMGQEVILRCVPISNHLYFYWYRQILGQKVEFLVSFYNNEISEKSEIFDDQFSVERPDGSNFTLKIRSTKLEDSAMYFCASSEYPGNYGYTFGSGTRLTVV.